A single sample gave rise to the 21 T cell receptor beta chains below, sequenced in a study of human T cells and chemical hapten exposure. From the RACE reads, TCRdb called clonotypes with MiXCR, one entry per CDR3 protein. The data show roughly 380,000 distinct CDR3 sequences, roughly 6.3% seen once. As to time point: patch test 2, 6 weeks after DPC sensitization. Noted treatment: therapeutic diphenylcyclopropenone sensitization with weekly scalp DPC. This sample comprised whole blood, obtained in connection with sensitization to the hapten diphenylcyclopropenone (DPC). The receptors originated from a woman under 30 with alopecia areata. Some clones in this sample may be carry-over from other donors' samples.

Points on this clonotype: A much more abundant neighbour one base away suggests this may be a read error. V is TRBV9 and J is TRBJ2-1; D gene ambiguous. CDR3 length: 12 amino acids. V lost 0 bases and J lost 3, with 1 base in between. Germline loops: CDR1 SGDLS, CDR2 YYNGEE. The CDR3 sequence: CASSVDYNEQFF. The CDR3 nucleotides are TGTGCCAGCAGCGTAGACTACAATGAGCAGTTCTTC.

This clonotype was counted only a few times. The chain is built from TRBV2 and TRBJ1-1; D is possibly TRBD1 (6 bases). Germline V CDR1 and CDR2: SNHLY, FYNNEI. V gave up 7 bases and J gave up 0 bases, with 9 bases separating them. There are 13 residues in the CDR3. CDR3 sequence: CASNRDMNTEAFF. DNA of the CDR3: TGTGCCAGCAACAGGGACATGAACACTGAAGCTTTCTTT.

Many counts were recorded for this clonotype. V is TRBV20-1 and J is TRBJ2-7, with D hard to call. With 6 bases removed from V and 1 base from J, the gap between germline ends came to 10 bases. The CDR3 is made up of 12 amino acids. Germline CDR1 reads DFQATT; CDR2 reads SNEGSKA (reference sequence). DNA for the CDR3: TGCAGTGCAGGTCAGCTGTCCTACGAGCAGTACTTC. Amino acids: CSAGQLSYEQYF.

This clonotype was recorded at least ten times. Germline and junction disagree at one end, which may indicate a read error. V gene TRBV5-1 combines with J gene TRBJ2-3; D remains unclear. CDR1 and CDR2 (germline): SGHRS, YFSETQ. CDR3 length: 8 amino acids. The CDR3 coding sequence is TGCGCCAGCAGCGAGGCCCTCTTT. It specifies CASSEALF.

This clonotype was seen a handful of times. The rearrangement links TRBV6-5 to TRBJ1-6, with D perhaps matching TRBD1 (5 bases). CDR1 is MNHEY and CDR2 is SVGAGI in the germline V gene. This CDR3 spans 14 amino acids. V lost 4 bases to trimming and J lost 6 bases, with 10 bases between them. CDR3 sequence (DNA): TGTGCCAGCAGTTCGCAGGGATTTAATTCACCCCTCCACTTT. It yields the protein CASSSQGFNSPLHF.

This clonotype was detected many times. This rearrangement joins TRBV7-9 to TRBJ1-1; D possibly corresponds to TRBD1 (5 bases). The CDR3 sequence is 15 residues long. V lost 6 bases, J lost 3 bases, and 17 bases lay in between. From germline, CDR1 is SEHNR and CDR2 FQNEAQ (reference sequence). The CDR3 spells CASSPPGTTDTEAFF. The CDR3 DNA is TGTGCCAGCAGTCCTCCGGGGACCACCGACACTGAAGCTTTCTTT.

CDR3 DNA sequence: TGTGCCAGCAGCTTAGTGGGCAGCCTAACGGGCTATGGCTACACCTTC. This codes for CASSLVGSLTGYGYTF. The rearrangement joins TRBV7-9 to TRBJ1-2; D is unclear. The CDR3 covers 16 residues. Trimming shortened V by 1 base and J by 4 bases, and 16 bases separated the two germline ends. CDR1 SEHNR and CDR2 FQNEAQ come from the germline V gene (reference sequence).

The chain recombines TRBV28 with TRBJ1-1; D ambiguous. The CDR3 loop spans 13 amino acids. Germline values: CDR1 MDHEN, CDR2 SYDVKM. V gave up 7 bases and J gave up 12 bases, with 21 bases separating them. CDR3 sequence reads: CASTLHPRNPPFF. As DNA, the CDR3 is TGTGCCAGCACCCTTCACCCCCGCAATCCCCCTTTCTTT. The full variable domain, its missing parts supplied by reference TRBV28 and TRBJ1-1, is DVKVTQSSRYLVKRTGEKVFLECVQDMDHENMFWYRQDPGLGLRLIYFSYDVKMKEKGDIPEGYSVSREKKERFSLILESASTNQTSMYLCASTLHPRNPPFFGQGTRLTVV.

This clonotype was observed many times. The chain uses TRBV7-2 and TRBJ2-4; 11 nucleotides agree with TRBD2. The V segment lost 4 bases and the J segment 0 bases; nucleotides outside the gene matches: 11. The CDR3 runs to 19 residues. Germline CDR1 reads SGHTA; CDR2 reads FQGNSA. The CDR3: CASSSTWASGGLAKNIQYF. CDR3 nucleotides: TGTGCCAGCAGCTCAACTTGGGCTAGCGGGGGGCTAGCCAAAAACATTCAGTACTTC.

This clonotype was seen only a few times. The rearrangement uses TRBV4-3 and TRBJ2-1, with 7 bases lining up with TRBD2. Trimming cost V 1 base and J 2 bases; bases outside gene matches: 5. There are 16 residues in the CDR3. CDR1 LGHNA and CDR2 YSLEER come from the germline V gene. Here the CDR3 DNA reads TGCGCCAGCAGCCAAGGTCTAGCGGAAACCTACAATGAGCAGTTCTTC. Translation gives CASSQGLAETYNEQFF.

For the CDR3, the DNA is TGTGCCAGCAGTTACTCGAAACATGGGTTTGAGATGAACACTGAAGCTTTCTTT. Protein: CASSYSKHGFEMNTEAFF. This sequence joins TRBV6-5 and TRBJ1-1; unclear D gene. Deletions cut 0 bases from V and 0 bases from J, with 17 bases between. The length of the CDR3 is 18 residues. Germline V gives CDR1 MNHEY, CDR2 SVGAGI.

The chain links TRBV20-1 to TRBJ1-3; D call uncertain. The germline CDR1 and CDR2 sequences are DFQATT and SNEGSKA (reference sequence). The CDR3 has 15 amino acids. Trimming left V 0 bases short and J 8 bases short, with 17 bases between. The CDR3 sequence: CSARDLEVYGDTIYF. CDR3 in DNA: TGCAGTGCTAGAGATCTCGAGGTATATGGTGACACCATATATTTT.

This clonotype has a handful of counts. This CDR3 is CASISRDRGPYGYTF. The CDR3 DNA follows: TGTGCCAGTATCAGCCGGGACAGGGGGCCCTATGGCTACACCTTC. The chain links TRBV19 to TRBJ1-2; 12 nucleotides agree with TRBD1. V lost 7 bases, J lost 4 bases, and 7 bases stayed unmatched. CDR3 length: 15 amino acids. From germline, CDR1 is LNHDA and CDR2 SQIVND (reference sequence).

The table lists this clonotype with many counts. One junction end does not reproduce the germline sequence, and a read error may be involved. As DNA, the CDR3 is TGTGCCAGCAGCTTAGACACTGAAGCTTTCTTT. It codes for CASSLDTEAFF. This chain connects TRBV5-1 to TRBJ1-1; D remains ambiguous. In germline, CDR1 is SGHRS, CDR2 YFSETQ. The CDR3 is 11 residues long.

This clonotype was seen many times. This CDR3 reads CASSPPGLAFSTDTQYF. The DNA of the CDR3 is TGTGCCAGCAGCCCCCCGGGACTAGCGTTTAGCACAGATACGCAGTATTTT. This chain uses TRBV9 with TRBJ2-3; 10 nucleotides match TRBD2. The V gene end was trimmed by 4 bases and the J gene end by 0 bases; junction bases not matched to a gene: 8. The germline gives CDR1 SGDLS, CDR2 YYNGEE. The CDR3 runs 17 residues.

This clonotype appeared a few times. The J gene is TRBJ1-3, the V gene TRBV12-3 or TRBV12-4, with 8 bases aligning to TRBD1. Trimming at V came to 6 bases and at J to 3 bases, leaving 7 bases not matched to a gene. The CDR3 runs to 15 residues. The CDR3 reads CASRPQGARGNTIYF. For the CDR3, the DNA is TGTGCCAGCAGACCCCAGGGGGCTCGTGGAAACACCATATATTTT.

The chain carries TRBV5-1 and TRBJ1-4; D not resolved. This CDR3 contains 13 residues. Germline assignment: CDR1 SGHRS and CDR2 YFSETQ. V gave up 4 bases and J gave up 4 bases, with 8 bases separating them. DNA of the CDR3: TGCGCCAGCAGCGTTGGAAATAATGAAAAACTGTTTTTT. This translates into CASSVGNNEKLFF.

A few counts support this clonotype. The chain joins TRBV28 to TRBJ1-1; D gene unclear. Per the germline V gene, CDR1 is MDHEN and CDR2 is SYDVKM. This CDR3 spans 16 amino acids. V lost 5 bases and J lost 0, with 16 bases in between. CDR3 DNA sequence: TGTGCCAGCAGTCCGGCGGACGGGTTTATGAACACTGAAGCTTTCTTT. Amino acids: CASSPADGFMNTEAFF. Full variable domain (rest looked up from reference TRBV28 and TRBJ1-1): DVKVTQSSRYLVKRTGEKVFLECVQDMDHENMFWYRQDPGLGLRLIYFSYDVKMKEKGDIPEGYSVSREKKERFSLILESASTNQTSMYLCASSPADGFMNTEAFFGQGTRLTVV.

As concerns this clonotype: This clone may be a read error of a much larger clone one base away. V is TRBV7-3 and J is TRBJ1-5; D gene uncertain. The ends were cut back, 3 bases at V and 8 bases at J, with 11 bases in the middle. CDR1 is SGHTA and CDR2 is FQGTGA in the germline V gene. The CDR3 has 13 amino acids. CDR3 in DNA: TGTGCCAGCAGCTTTGATAGTGGTAAGCCCCAGCATTTT. Its protein is CASSFDSGKPQHF.

This clonotype was seen just once. The rearrangement uses TRBV3-1 and TRBJ2-1; no clear D. The CDR3 extends over 14 amino acids. The germline V gene has CDR1 LGHDT and CDR2 YNNKEL (reference sequence). Trimming removed 2 bases at V and 4 bases at J, with 9 bases between. The CDR3 protein is CASSQMSGYNEQFF. In DNA form, the CDR3 reads TGTGCCAGCAGCCAAATGAGTGGTTACAATGAGCAGTTCTTC.

This clonotype showed up just a few times. The chain is built from TRBV20-1 and TRBJ1-2; TRBD1 aligns across 9 bases. The CDR3 runs to 13 residues. Germline V gene data show CDR1 as DFQATT and CDR2 as SNEGSKA (reference sequence). V lost 3 bases and J lost 6; bases outside the gene matches: 5. The CDR3 loop reads CSARGQGRNGYTF. Written as DNA, the CDR3 is TGCAGTGCTAGGGGACAGGGTAGGAATGGCTACACCTTC.